These 16 T cell receptor beta chains came from one sample sequenced in a study of OX40 agonist ivuxolimab in advanced cancers. Clones were sequenced by immunoSEQ multiplex PCR, and TCRdb holds only the in-frame ones, with some missing. Of about 60,000 clones listed, just under 90% were seen once; the top ten hold more than 1.5%. This sample comprised CD4+ or CD8+ T cells sorted from blood, obtained in a trial of the OX40 agonist ivuxolimab. These receptors were obtained from an adult with an advanced solid tumor such as melanoma, head and neck, liver or kidney cancer.

V gene TRBV5-4 combines with J gene TRBJ2-4; D unresolved. Trimming removed 4 bases from V and 0 bases from J, with 8 bases in between. The CDR3 covers 14 residues. Germline V gene data show CDR1 as SGHNT and CDR2 as YYREEE (reference sequence). The CDR3 bases are TGTGCCAGCAGCCCCGCCTCAGCCAAAAACATTCAGTACTTC. Encoded protein: CASSPASAKNIQYF.

This chain joins TRBV28 and TRBJ1-1; TRBD1 agrees at 10 bases. The CDR3 is made up of 19 amino acids. Germline CDR1 reads MDHEN; CDR2 reads SYDVKM. The V gene end was trimmed by 4 bases and the J gene end by 1 base; junction bases not matched to a gene: 15. The CDR3 reads CASSSPSGQGLTWNTEAFF. CDR3 in DNA: TGTGCCAGCAGTTCCCCATCGGGACAGGGGTTGACATGGAACACTGAAGCTTTCTTT.

V is TRBV28 and J is TRBJ2-1; D perhaps matches TRBD2 (7 bases). The CDR3 covers 15 residues. Deletions cut 2 bases from V and 7 bases from J, with 15 bases between. The germline V gene encodes CDR1 MDHEN and CDR2 SYDVKM. The CDR3 here is CASSLRGAGGNEQFF. The DNA of the CDR3 is TGTGCCAGCAGTTTAAGGGGGGCCGGGGGGAATGAGCAGTTCTTC.

This chain connects TRBV11-2 to TRBJ1-3; D gene unclear. Trimming removed 8 bases from V and 5 bases from J, with 13 bases in between. The V gene's germline CDR1 is SGHAT and CDR2 FQNNGV. The CDR3 has 13 residues. CDR3 DNA: TGTGCCAGCCAACCGGGCCCCAGAAACACCATATATTTT. Encoded protein: CASQPGPRNTIYF.

Only a few counts were recorded for this clone. The chain carries TRBV21-1 and TRBJ2-3; TRBD1 is the table's D call and was not checked against the DNA. TRBV21-1 is a pseudogene. The CDR3 runs to 16 residues. CDR3 residues: CASPRRWTGHTDTQYF. The CDR3, as DNA: TGTGCCAGCCCCCGTCGTTGGACAGGACACACAGATACGCAGTATTTT.

V is TRBV19 and J is TRBJ2-1; 7 nucleotides match TRBD2. Germline V gene lookup returns CDR1 LNHDA and CDR2 SQIVND (reference sequence). The CDR3 spans 15 residues. The J segment lost 12 bases and the V segment lost 3 bases, leaving 14 bases of the junction unmatched. The CDR3 loop reads CASSMQGLYNERQFF. The DNA for the CDR3 is TGTGCCAGTAGTATGCAGGGACTATACAATGAGCGGCAGTTCTTC.

J is TRBJ1-1 and V is TRBV6-5, with a possible D match to TRBD1 (5 bases). V dropped 4 bases and J dropped 2 bases, with 17 bases sitting between them. Germline CDR1 reads MNHEY; CDR2 reads SVGAGI. The CDR3 runs to 16 residues. This CDR3 is CASSFGAAWGNTEAFF. The CDR3 nucleotides read TGTGCCAGCAGTTTCGGGGCAGCCTGGGGAAACACTGAAGCTTTCTTT.

This clone occurred once. V usage is TRBV7-2 and J usage is TRBJ1-1, with D possibly being TRBD1 (5 bases). Between the trimmed V and J ends, which lost 2 bases and 8 bases, there was a span of 12 bases. Germline V gene lookup returns CDR1 SGHTA and CDR2 FQGNSA. The CDR3 is made up of 13 amino acids. The CDR3 sequence is CASSLRGREEAFF. The DNA of the CDR3 is TGTGCCAGCAGCTTAAGGGGCAGGGAAGAAGCTTTCTTT. Looking up the rest from reference TRBV7-2 and TRBJ1-1 gives the full variable domain: GAGVSQSPSNKVTEKGKDVELRCDPISGHTALYWYRQSLGQGLEFLIYFQGNSAPDKSGLPSDRFSAERTGGSVSTLTIQRTQQEDSAVYLCASSLRGREEAFFGQGTRLTVV.

This clone was seen once. The rearrangement uses TRBV9 and TRBJ1-2; 9 nucleotides align to TRBD1. This CDR3 has 15 residues. Germline V gene lookup returns CDR1 SGDLS and CDR2 YYNGEE. The V gene end was trimmed by 0 bases and the J gene end by 4 bases; junction bases not matched to a gene: 4. The CDR3 here is CASSVETGGSYGYTF. The CDR3 coding sequence is TGTGCCAGCAGCGTAGAGACAGGGGGAAGCTATGGCTACACCTTC.

The chain uses TRBV19 and TRBJ1-2, with D possibly being TRBD1 (6 bases). Looked up from germline, CDR1 is LNHDA and CDR2 is SQIVND (reference sequence). Between the trimmed V and J ends, which lost 0 bases and 6 bases, there was a span of 11 bases. This CDR3 spans 14 amino acids. The CDR3 is CASSIEFGQNGYTF. The DNA of the CDR3 is TGTGCCAGTAGTATAGAATTCGGACAGAATGGCTACACCTTC.

The rearrangement uses TRBV6-1 and TRBJ2-7, with 7 bases lining up with TRBD2. There are 13 residues in the CDR3. J gave up 2 bases and V 8 bases, and 6 bases lay outside the gene matches. Per germline, CDR1 MNHNS and CDR2 SASEGT. The CDR3 DNA is TGTGCCAGCGCGGCTAGCGGAACCTACGAGCAGTACTTC. Translating gives CASAASGTYEQYF.

This chain uses TRBV30 with TRBJ2-2; TRBD1 or TRBD2 may be the D gene (6 bases each). The length of the CDR3 is 13 residues. The germline gives CDR1 GTSNPN, CDR2 SVGIG (reference sequence). The ends were cut back, 0 bases at V and 5 bases at J, with 7 bases in the middle. The DNA for the CDR3 is TGTGCCTGGAGTGTAGGGGGGACCGGGGAGCTGTTTTTT. Translated: CAWSVGGTGELFF.

The genes are TRBV4-2 and TRBJ2-3, with D tentatively TRBD2 (5 bases). Germline assignment: CDR1 LGHNA and CDR2 YNFKEQ. The CDR3 sequence is 14 residues long. The V gene lost 3 bases and the J gene lost 6 bases, with 13 bases spanning the gap. The CDR3 sequence: CASSQRVLFDTQYF. The CDR3 DNA follows: TGTGCCAGCAGCCAGAGGGTTTTATTTGATACGCAGTATTTT.

The gene calls are TRBV9 and TRBJ2-5; either TRBD1 or TRBD2 may fit D (7 bases each). The CDR3 length is 14 residues. Trimming removed 4 bases from V and 5 bases from J, with 15 bases in between. Germline V gene lookup returns CDR1 SGDLS and CDR2 YYNGEE. The CDR3 DNA sequence: TGTGCCAGCAGCTCCCAGGGGGGGACGGAGACCCAGTACTTC. Translation gives CASSSQGGTETQYF.

V usage is TRBV28 and J usage is TRBJ1-2, with TRBD1 matching 10 bases. The CDR3 is 14 residues long. Germline-derived CDR1 and CDR2 are MDHEN and SYDVKM. V trimming: 6 bases; J trimming: 1 base; junction bases outside the gene matches: 2. The CDR3 region is CASRRTGGNYGYTF. CDR3 coding DNA: TGTGCCAGCAGGAGGACAGGGGGTAACTATGGCTACACCTTC.

Only one count was recorded for this clone. The rearrangement joins TRBV7-2 to TRBJ2-5, with 12 nucleotides matching TRBD2. The trim removed 2 bases at V and 3 bases at J, leaving 7 bases unmatched. This CDR3 is built from 17 residues. The germline V gene encodes CDR1 SGHTA and CDR2 FQGNSA. The CDR3 spells CASSLISSGREKETQYF. The CDR3 DNA follows: TGTGCCAGCAGCTTAATATCTAGCGGGAGGGAAAAAGAGACCCAGTACTTC.